Described below is a single T cell receptor beta chain sequence and its context. It lacks a known antigen. No per-base quality is available; no much larger clone lies one base away. Libraries were made using the immunoSEQ multiplex PCR assay. Deep sequencing of rearranged TCR beta loci, alongside multiparametric flow cytometry, was used to profile T cell repertoires. TCRdb holds this immuneACCESS table with in-frame rearrangements only. Some clones are missing; in checked studies, unresolved V genes explain under half, and the rest has no known cause. This sample holds some 20,000 clones; 80% to 90% were observed only once. Around 3% of the sample goes to the ten largest clones. This entry is derived from a study of lymphopenia after photon versus proton radiotherapy (dated by TCRdb to the late 2010s). Broadly, across the study: In patients with gastrointestinal tumors who developed high-grade lymphopenia, the study compared the immunological effects of photon radiation therapy with those of proton radiation therapy. The approximately 20 patients in the cohort had gastrointestinal tumors, were treated with either photon or proton therapy, and subsequently developed lymphopenia. The goal of the study was to characterize the differences between the two radiation modalities in how they affect the immune system. Beyond this particular receptor, the publication reports: Across the cohort, among patients who died, a greater drop in TCR diversity after the nadir was inversely correlated with overall survival time. The survival association was assessed only in patients who died, and the authors presented better survival with proton therapy as a possibility rather than a demonstrated result. Once the lymphocyte count had reached its nadir, the repertoires of photon-treated patients showed oligoclonal expansion, particularly of CD8+ Temra cells, and this expansion drove the decline in diversity. During treatment, patients who received photon therapy lost naive T cells and TCR diversity and gained effector/memory populations, whereas patients who received proton therapy remained relatively stable.

V loses 5 bases at its end and J loses 2 bases; junction bases beyond the gene matches: 10. Reading from cysteine to phenylalanine, the CDR3 counts 18 amino acids. The retained sequence is limited to the CDR3, 54 bases, with the frame set at the first base. Based on the germline V gene (reference sequence), the CDR1 and CDR2 sequences are LNHDA and SQIVND. The sequence is built from TRBV19 and TRBJ2-3; TRBD2 lines up with 13 middle nucleotides. The source material was peripheral blood, sampled from a patient treated with photon-based radiotherapy. The TCR sequence derives from a woman between 45 and 65 years old with pancreatic cancer. In nucleotide form, the sequence is TGTGCCAGTAGTGCTCGGCCCGGGACTAGCGGGACCACAGATACGCAGTATTTT. Its translation is CASSARPGTSGTTDTQYF.